Below, 25 T cell receptor beta chains from the same sample are listed, as sequenced in a study of blood T cells in healthy people across ages. Primed by a sample-barcoded 5' primer and a J-beta primer mix, a second PCR proceeded for about 7 to 11 cycles. TCRdb analysed the 5' RACE reads with MiXCR anew, one entry per CDR3 protein. Among over 1,200,000 distinct CDR3 sequences listed, around 59% were seen once. The source material was blood. The receptors were sampled from a man aged 18 to 35 in good health.

J is TRBJ2-1 and V is TRBV12-3 or TRBV12-4, with 11 bases that match TRBD2. V shed 5 bases, J shed 3 bases, and the junction held 9 bases outside the gene matches. The length of the CDR3 is 17 residues. The CDR3 DNA is TGTGCCAGCAGTACCCGACTAGCGGGATCGTACTACAATGAGCAGTTCTTC. Protein sequence: CASSTRLAGSYYNEQFF.

A remark on this clonotype: A much larger clone lies one base from this, so it may be a read error. This sequence joins TRBV10-3 and TRBJ1-6, with 7 nucleotides matching TRBD1. CDR1 ENHRY and CDR2 SYGVKD come from the germline V gene. This CDR3 is 13 amino acids long. CDR3 amino acids: CASRDSYSSPLHF. The CDR3 region has the DNA TGTGCCAGCCGGGACAGCTATAGTTCACCCCTCCACTTT.

This clonotype was counted a few times. CDR3 sequence reads: CASHAGNYGYTF. For the CDR3, the DNA is TGTGCCAGCCATGCCGGGAACTATGGCTACACCTTC. The genes are TRBV6-5 and TRBJ1-2; D call uncertain. The CDR3 extends over 12 amino acids. Germline V gene data show CDR1 as MNHEY and CDR2 as SVGAGI. V was trimmed by 8 bases and J by 2 bases, leaving 9 bases between them.

This clonotype was observed a single time. At one end, the junction sequence differs from germline, possibly due to a read error. The V and J genes are TRBV18 and TRBJ2-5; D is ambiguous. Germline V gene lookup returns CDR1 KGHSH and CDR2 LQKENI. This CDR3 is 12 amino acids long. The chain's CDR3 is CASAPYQETQYF. CDR3 coding DNA: TGTGCCAGCGCACCATACCAAGAGACCCAGTACTTC.

The chain employs TRBV12-3 or TRBV12-4 and TRBJ2-5; maybe TRBD2 (6 bases). V was trimmed by 6 bases and J by 11 bases, leaving 22 bases between them. There are 14 residues in the CDR3. The CDR3 DNA follows: TGTGCCAGCAGCCCCGGGACTGATGCCTCTGAGCAGTACTTC. Translated: CASSPGTDASEQYF.

This clonotype was seen only once. The J gene is TRBJ2-7, the V gene TRBV10-3, with 7 bases that match TRBD1. This CDR3 is built from 14 residues. With V trimmed by 4 bases and J by 9 bases, 12 bases remained unmatched. Germline loops: CDR1 ENHRY, CDR2 SYGVKD. The CDR3 bases are TGTGCCATCAGTGGCGACAGGGATGTAGGAGGGCAGTACTTC. The encoded protein is CAISGDRDVGGQYF.

This chain links TRBV4-1 with TRBJ2-2; 7 nucleotides align to TRBD1. V was pared by 3 bases and J by 5 bases, with 6 bases of the junction left unmatched. From germline, CDR1 is MGHRA and CDR2 YSYEKL. The CDR3 extends over 15 amino acids. Written as DNA, the CDR3 is TGCGCCAGCAGCCATAGACAGGGTATAACCGGGGAGCTGTTTTTT. Protein sequence: CASSHRQGITGELFF.

The V call is TRBV27, the J call TRBJ2-3; D unresolved. Germline assignment: CDR1 MNHEY and CDR2 SMNVEV (reference sequence). This CDR3 is 15 amino acids long. Trimming shortened V by 8 bases and J by 4 bases, and 19 bases separated the two germline ends. CDR3 nucleotides: TGTGCCAGCCGCCGGCTGGGGATTAGGGCAGATACGCAGTATTTT. Amino acid sequence: CASRRLGIRADTQYF.

V gene TRBV29-1 combines with J gene TRBJ2-7; D gene uncertain. Germline V CDR1 and CDR2: SQVTM, ANQGSEA. Trimming shortened V by 4 bases and J by 1 base, and 8 bases separated the two germline ends. This CDR3 contains 12 residues. The CDR3 DNA follows: TGCAGCGTTGGGCACGGTTCCTACGAGCAGTACTTC. Translating gives CSVGHGSYEQYF.

This rearrangement joins TRBV5-1 to TRBJ2-1; D call uncertain. Trimming took off 8 bases at V and 4 bases at J, with 13 bases between the two ends. This CDR3 spans 13 amino acids. The germline V gene encodes CDR1 SGHRS and CDR2 YFSETQ. CDR3 coding DNA: TGCGCCAGTCAGGACGGTACTTACAATGAGCAGTTCTTC. It encodes CASQDGTYNEQFF.

This clonotype has a handful of counts. This chain links TRBV7-9 with TRBJ1-2; tentatively, D is TRBD1 (5 bases). The CDR3 covers 11 residues. The V end lost 7 bases, the J end lost 6 bases, and 9 bases lay between the germline ends. CDR1 SEHNR and CDR2 FQNEAQ come from the germline V gene (reference sequence). CDR3 nucleotides: TGTGCCAGCATGGGGGGAGATGGCTACACCTTC. Translated, it gives CASMGGDGYTF.

This clonotype was seen a few times. CDR3 coding DNA: TGTGCCAGCAGTTTCGGGACGACAGGGGACGAGCAGTACTTC. This gives the protein CASSFGTTGDEQYF. The chain carries TRBV27 and TRBJ2-7; TRBD1 aligns across 8 bases. CDR3 length equals 14 residues. Trimming took 3 bases from V and 5 from J; bases not matched to a gene: 6. Germline lookup yields CDR1 MNHEY and CDR2 SMNVEV (reference sequence).

CDR3 DNA sequence: TGCGCCAGCAGCCAAGACCCCTCCGCGAAGGGGCTCACCTACGAGCAGTACTTC. It encodes CASSQDPSAKGLTYEQYF. J is TRBJ2-4 and V is TRBV4-1; the D gene is possibly TRBD1 (5 bases). TRBJ2-7 matches the DNA end more closely, so the J call is doubtful. The germline gives CDR1 MGHRA, CDR2 YSYEKL. The CDR3 contains 18 residues.

In nucleotides, the CDR3 is TGCGCCAGCCTTGGGACTAGCGGGAATGAGCAGTTCTTC. Translating it yields CASLGTSGNEQFF. The rearrangement links TRBV5-1 to TRBJ2-1; TRBD2 agrees at 12 bases. With 7 bases clipped from V and 7 bases from J, the junction kept 3 bases outside the gene matches. Looked up from germline, CDR1 is SGHRS and CDR2 is YFSETQ. The CDR3 length is 13 residues.

This clonotype showed up just a few times. The V call is TRBV29-1, the J call TRBJ2-5; 7 nucleotides align to TRBD1. This CDR3 contains 11 residues. CDR1 is SQVTM, CDR2 ANQGSEA, per germline. Trimming took 6 bases from V and 12 from J; bases not matched to a gene: 10. The CDR3 protein is CSVHRGQEEYF. The DNA of the CDR3 is TGCAGCGTCCACAGAGGACAGGAGGAGTACTTC.

The V and J genes are TRBV9 and TRBJ2-3; D remains ambiguous. Germline CDR1 SGDLS, CDR2 YYNGEE. With 5 bases removed from V and 2 bases from J, the gap between germline ends came to 15 bases. The CDR3 covers 15 residues. The CDR3 nucleotides are TGTGCCAGCAGTTGGTCAGAAGGGCTCACAGATACGCAGTATTTT. This gives the protein CASSWSEGLTDTQYF.

The chain carries TRBV10-2 and TRBJ1-6, with 12 positions matching TRBD1. Losses at the gene ends were 6 bases for V and 7 bases for J; bases not matched to a gene: 4. Looked up from germline, CDR1 is WSHSY and CDR2 is SAAADI. This CDR3 comprises 15 residues. In nucleotides, the CDR3 is TGCGCCAGCAGGGGACAGGGGGCAACCAATTCACCCCTCCACTTT. This codes for CASRGQGATNSPLHF.

This clonotype was counted a few times. The chain joins TRBV20-1 to TRBJ1-2; D is unclear. The CDR3 runs to 13 residues. Trimming removed 0 bases from V and 0 bases from J, with 5 bases in between. Looked up from germline, CDR1 is DFQATT and CDR2 is SNEGSKA (reference sequence). CDR3 bases: TGCAGTGCTAGAGAAGGCACTAACTATGGCTACACCTTC. This codes for CSAREGTNYGYTF.

The chain joins TRBV20-1 to TRBJ2-5; unclear D gene. V lost 0 bases and J lost 0, with 11 bases in between. The CDR3 is 15 residues long. In germline, CDR1 is DFQATT, CDR2 SNEGSKA (reference sequence). CDR3 in amino acids: CSARELAVYQETQYF. In DNA, the CDR3 is TGCAGTGCTAGAGAGTTAGCTGTCTACCAAGAGACCCAGTACTTC.

This sequence joins TRBV28 and TRBJ2-3; TRBD2 matches at 11 bases. Germline V lookup: CDR1 MDHEN, CDR2 SYDVKM. The junction had 12 bases not matched to a gene; V was cut back by 7 bases and J by 6 bases. There are 16 residues in the CDR3. CDR3 DNA: TGTGCCAGCATTTTTTATAGCGGGGGGGCAGGTGATACGCAGTATTTT. Encoded protein: CASIFYSGGAGDTQYF.

The V and J genes are TRBV20-1 and TRBJ2-7; TRBD1 is a possible D gene (6 bases). This CDR3 is 12 amino acids long. Germline V gene sequence: CDR1 DFQATT, CDR2 SNEGSKA (reference sequence). V lost 4 bases and J lost 4, with 11 bases in between. In nucleotides, the CDR3 is TGCAGTGCTAACAGGGCCTCTTACGAGCAGTACTTC. Translation gives CSANRASYEQYF.

The J gene is TRBJ2-3, the V gene TRBV7-9; D call uncertain. V was cut by 2 bases and J by 7 bases, with 7 bases left in between. This CDR3 has 12 amino acids. The germline gives CDR1 SEHNR, CDR2 FQNEAQ (reference sequence). The CDR3 nucleotides read TGTGCCAGCAGCTTACGCGAGAATACGCAGTATTTT. Translation: CASSLRENTQYF.

With regard to this clonotype: The junction differs from germline at one of its ends, possibly a read error. This chain uses TRBV3-1 with TRBJ2-1; 9 nucleotides align to TRBD2. Germline lookup yields CDR1 LGHDT and CDR2 YNNKEL (reference sequence). The CDR3 spans 16 residues. CDR3 loop: CAGSPAGGSSYNEQFF. The CDR3 DNA reads TGTGCCGGCAGCCCCGCGGGGGGGAGCTCCTACAATGAGCAGTTCTTC.

This chain uses TRBV7-2 with TRBJ1-2; 8 bases are shared with TRBD1. CDR1 is SGHTA, CDR2 FQGNSA, per germline. Germline trimming cut 2 bases from V and 7 bases from J; bases unmatched to any gene: 12. This CDR3 is built from 16 residues. The CDR3 loop is CASSLSGQGGGSGYTF. The CDR3 nucleotides are TGTGCCAGCAGCTTATCCGGACAGGGCGGGGGTAGTGGCTACACCTTC.

This clonotype was observed a few times. This chain uses TRBV14 with TRBJ2-7; TRBD1 matches at 7 bases. This CDR3 has 16 amino acids. Germline-derived CDR1 and CDR2 are SGHDN and FVKESK. V trimming: 9 bases; J trimming: 0 bases; junction bases outside the gene matches: 14. The CDR3 region is CARYYPQGKTSYEQYF. The DNA of the CDR3 is TGTGCCAGATATTACCCACAGGGGAAAACCTCCTACGAGCAGTACTTC. The whole variable domain, filled in from reference TRBV14 and TRBJ2-7, reads EAGVTQFPSHSVIEKGQTVTLRCDPISGHDNLYWYRRVMGKEIKFLLHFVKESKQDESGMPNNRFLAERTGGTYSTLKVQPAELEDSGVYFCARYYPQGKTSYEQYFGPGTRLTVT.